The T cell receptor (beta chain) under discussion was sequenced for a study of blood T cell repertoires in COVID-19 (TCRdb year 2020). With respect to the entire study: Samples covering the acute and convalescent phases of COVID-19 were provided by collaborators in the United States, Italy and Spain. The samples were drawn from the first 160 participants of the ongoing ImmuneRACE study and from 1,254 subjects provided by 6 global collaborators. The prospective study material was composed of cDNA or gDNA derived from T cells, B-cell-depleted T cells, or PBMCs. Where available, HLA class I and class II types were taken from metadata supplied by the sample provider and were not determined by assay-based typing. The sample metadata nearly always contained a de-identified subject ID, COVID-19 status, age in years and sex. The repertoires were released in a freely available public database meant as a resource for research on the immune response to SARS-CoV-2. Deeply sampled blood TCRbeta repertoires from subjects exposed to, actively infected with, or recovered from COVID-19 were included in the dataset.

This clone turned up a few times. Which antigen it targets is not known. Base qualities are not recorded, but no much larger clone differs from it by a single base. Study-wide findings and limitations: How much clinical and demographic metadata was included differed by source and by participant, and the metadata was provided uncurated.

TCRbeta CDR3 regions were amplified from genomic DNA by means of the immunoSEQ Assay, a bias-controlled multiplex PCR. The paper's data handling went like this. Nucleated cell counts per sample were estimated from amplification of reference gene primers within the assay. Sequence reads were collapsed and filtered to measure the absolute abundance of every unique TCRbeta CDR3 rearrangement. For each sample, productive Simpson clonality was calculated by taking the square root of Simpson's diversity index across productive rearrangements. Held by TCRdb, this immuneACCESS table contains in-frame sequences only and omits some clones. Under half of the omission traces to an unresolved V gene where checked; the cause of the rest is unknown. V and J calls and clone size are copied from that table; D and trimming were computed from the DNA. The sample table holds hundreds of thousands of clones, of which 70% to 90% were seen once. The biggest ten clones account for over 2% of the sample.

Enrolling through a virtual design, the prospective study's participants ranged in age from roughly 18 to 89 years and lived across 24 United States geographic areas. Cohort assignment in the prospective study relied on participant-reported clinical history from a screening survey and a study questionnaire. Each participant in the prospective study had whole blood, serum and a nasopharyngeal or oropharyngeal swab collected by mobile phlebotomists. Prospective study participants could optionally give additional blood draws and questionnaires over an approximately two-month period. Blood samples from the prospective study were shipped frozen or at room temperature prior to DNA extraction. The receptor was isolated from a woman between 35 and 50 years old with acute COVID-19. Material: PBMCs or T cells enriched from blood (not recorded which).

The sequenced DNA: TGTGCCAGCAGCTTCGGGACAGGGGGCTTAGATACGCAGTATTTT. Translated, it reads CASSFGTGGLDTQYF. The chain is assembled from TRBV5-8 and TRBJ2-3; 12 bases in between match TRBD1. From its cysteine to its phenylalanine, the CDR3 spans 15 amino acids. The CDR3 DNA has 45 bases and is translated from base 1. As encoded in the germline V gene, CDR1 is SGHTS while CDR2 is YDEGEE. Germline trimming: 2 bases from V, 5 bases from J; junction bases outside gene matches: 3.